What follows are 28 T cell receptor beta chains derived from one specimen sequenced in a study of Graves' ophthalmopathy and Graves' hyperthyroidism. Amplification of the TCR beta CDR3 regions used RNA transcripts (as template). An opening RT-PCR round employed HTBI primers and preceded a second-round multiplex PCR. A single record per CDR3 protein comes from TCRdb applying MiXCR to the multiplex PCR reads. Among about 640,000 distinct CDR3 sequences listed, 35% to 45% were seen once. Specimen: peripheral blood. The source is an adult man with Graves' ophthalmopathy.

There are many counts of this clonotype. This sequence joins TRBV10-3 and TRBJ2-2; D is tentatively TRBD1 or TRBD2 (6 bases each). The CDR3 is 12 amino acids. Trimming shortened V by 11 bases and J by 1 base, and 8 bases separated the two germline ends. Looked up from germline, CDR1 is ENHRY and CDR2 is SYGVKD. The CDR3 DNA sequence: TGTGCCGCGGGACAGAACACCGGGGAGCTGTTTTTT. This encodes CAAGQNTGELFF.

At least ten counts were recorded for this clonotype. This rearrangement joins TRBV9 to TRBJ1-1, with 8 positions matching TRBD1. The V and J ends lost 0 bases and 6 bases, in that order; junction bases with no gene match: 4. The germline V gene has CDR1 SGDLS and CDR2 YYNGEE. This CDR3 has 14 amino acids. The CDR3 nucleotides read TGTGCCAGCAGCGTAGGTCAGGGGGCCGCTGAAGCTTTCTTT. Encoded protein: CASSVGQGAAEAFF.

This clonotype came up many times. The V call is TRBV9, the J call TRBJ1-5, with D tentatively TRBD1 (5 bases). Germline CDR1 and CDR2: SGDLS and YYNGEE. This CDR3 comprises 14 residues. The germline V and J ends were trimmed by 5 bases and 2 bases, with 11 bases remaining between them. Written as DNA, the CDR3 is TGTGCCAGCAGTACGGGGGGAGGCAATCAGCCCCAGCATTTT. Protein: CASSTGGGNQPQHF.

This sequence joins TRBV14 and TRBJ1-1, with 8 bases lining up with TRBD1. Germline loops: CDR1 SGHDN, CDR2 FVKESK. The CDR3 contains 18 residues. V shed 4 bases and J 1 base; nucleotides not matched to a gene: 14. CDR3 sequence: CASSRQGRAFRRNTEAFF. Written as DNA, the CDR3 is TGTGCCAGCAGCCGACAGGGGAGGGCCTTTCGGAGGAACACTGAAGCTTTCTTT.

This clonotype was counted at least ten times. The CDR3 DNA is TGTGCCATCAGTGGACAGTCAGAAGAGACCCAGTACTTC. Encoded protein: CAISGQSEETQYF. The chain has TRBV10-3 and TRBJ2-5; possible D gene TRBD1, 5 bases. Germline assignment: CDR1 ENHRY and CDR2 SYGVKD. CDR3 size: 13 residues. Trimming removed 4 bases at V and 3 bases at J, with 9 bases between.

Only a few counts were recorded for this clonotype. The chain joins TRBV12-3 or TRBV12-4 to TRBJ2-5; TRBD2 is a possible D gene (5 bases). V dropped 4 bases and J dropped 3 bases, with 15 bases sitting between them. The CDR3 loop spans 15 amino acids. The DNA of the CDR3 is TGTGCCAGCAGTTACTCGATAGAGGGAAAAGAGACCCAGTACTTC. It translates to CASSYSIEGKETQYF.

CDR3 in amino acids: CASSQEVRGRGTGELFF. For the CDR3, the DNA is TGTGCCAGCAGCCAAGAGGTCAGGGGGCGTGGCACCGGGGAGCTGTTTTTT. The chain links TRBV4-2 to TRBJ2-2; 8 bases are shared with TRBD1. The CDR3 totals 17 residues. The V segment lost 0 bases and the J segment 4 bases; nucleotides outside the gene matches: 7. CDR1 is LGHNA and CDR2 is YNFKEQ in the germline V gene.

The chain carries TRBV27 and TRBJ2-5; D perhaps matches TRBD1 (6 bases). V was pared by 2 bases and J by 3 bases, with 7 bases between. From germline, CDR1 is MNHEY and CDR2 SMNVEV (reference sequence). The CDR3 has 13 amino acids. CDR3 DNA sequence: TGTGCCAGCAGTTTACACAGGGAAGAGACCCAGTACTTC. Translating gives CASSLHREETQYF.

The chain joins TRBV12-5 to TRBJ1-1; D may be TRBD1 (6 bases). V was shortened by 1 base and J by 1 base, with 7 bases between the two germline ends. Per the germline V gene, CDR1 is LGHNT and CDR2 is FRNRAP. This CDR3 is built from 14 residues. CDR3 protein: CASGLADRNTEAFF. CDR3 nucleotide sequence: TGTGCTAGTGGTTTGGCGGACAGGAACACTGAAGCTTTCTTT.

This sequence joins TRBV29-1 and TRBJ2-7, with TRBD1 matching over 7 bases. The J segment lost 6 bases and the V segment lost 8 bases, leaving 7 bases of the junction unmatched. This CDR3 is built from 11 residues. The germline gives CDR1 SQVTM, CDR2 ANQGSEA. The CDR3 spells CSPIEGAEQYF. CDR3 DNA: TGCAGCCCGATCGAGGGGGCCGAGCAGTACTTC.

V and J are TRBV7-2 and TRBJ1-1; 7 nucleotides match TRBD1. CDR1 and CDR2 (germline): SGHTA, FQGNSA. This CDR3 is built from 16 residues. With 5 bases clipped from V and 4 bases from J, the junction kept 13 bases outside the gene matches. In DNA form, the CDR3 reads TGTGCCAGCAGCCCGTATACAGGGGTTAGGGGCACTGAAGCTTTCTTT. Protein product: CASSPYTGVRGTEAFF.

V and J are TRBV30 and TRBJ2-5; D might be TRBD1 or TRBD2, each matching 6 bases. CDR3 length equals 11 residues. CDR1 is GTSNPN and CDR2 is SVGIG in the germline V gene (reference sequence). The V end lost 4 bases, the J end lost 11 bases, and 14 bases lay between the germline ends. CDR3 residues: CAWMGGWEQYF. As DNA, the CDR3 is TGTGCCTGGATGGGGGGCTGGGAGCAGTACTTC.

The table lists this clonotype with many counts. CDR3 protein: CASTLTGARGELFF. The DNA for the CDR3 is TGTGCCAGCACTTTGACAGGGGCAAGGGGGGAGCTGTTTTTT. This chain links TRBV12-3 or TRBV12-4 with TRBJ2-2; 8 nucleotides align to TRBD1. Unmatched junction bases numbered 9, after V lost 7 bases and J lost 8 bases. The CDR3 totals 14 residues.

This clonotype showed up many times. The chain joins TRBV20-1 to TRBJ2-7, with 7 nucleotides matching TRBD1. CDR1 is DFQATT and CDR2 is SNEGSKA in the germline V gene (reference sequence). The CDR3 has 16 amino acids. The J segment lost 0 bases and the V segment lost 5 bases, leaving 13 bases of the junction unmatched. The CDR3 region is CSAGKNRDSLSYEQYF. The CDR3 nucleotides are TGCAGTGCTGGCAAGAACCGGGACAGCCTCTCCTACGAGCAGTACTTC.

This chain links TRBV6-6 with TRBJ1-1; TRBD1 might be the D (5 bases). Germline CDR1 is MNHNY and CDR2 is SVGAGI (reference sequence). The CDR3 covers 15 residues. Trimming pared 5 bases from V and 10 bases from J, leaving 23 bases between. The CDR3 DNA reads as TGTGCCAGCAGTGATCGGGGGTGGGGCAGGGAGGGAGCTTTCTTT. Encoded protein: CASSDRGWGREGAFF.

The chain recombines TRBV7-6 with TRBJ1-2; TRBD1 agrees at 8 bases. V lost 5 bases and J lost 3; bases outside the gene matches: 8. CDR1 is SGHVS, CDR2 FNYEAQ, per germline. This CDR3 contains 15 residues. The CDR3 sequence is CASSPGDRGDYGYTF. DNA for the CDR3: TGTGCCAGCAGCCCTGGCGACAGGGGCGACTATGGCTACACCTTC.

In this sample, this clonotype turned up many times. This chain joins TRBV13 and TRBJ1-2; D gene ambiguous. Germline V gene sequence: CDR1 PRHDT, CDR2 FYEKMQ (reference sequence). The CDR3 is 10 residues long. V was trimmed by 8 bases and J by 8 bases, leaving 9 bases between them. The CDR3 DNA reads TGTGCCAGCGGCTACAGAGGCTACACCTTC. Translation gives CASGYRGYTF. The full variable domain, completed using reference TRBV13 and TRBJ1-2, is AAGVIQSPRHLIKEKRETATLKCYPIPRHDTVYWYQQGPGQDPQFLISFYEKMQSDKGSIPDRFSAQQFSDYHSELNMSSLELGDSALYFCASGYRGYTFGSGTRLTVV.

The CDR3 region is CASSRRQAGELFF. CDR3 sequence (DNA): TGTGCCAGCAGTCGCAGACAGGCCGGGGAGCTGTTTTTT. The chain has TRBV12-3 or TRBV12-4 and TRBJ2-2, with a possible D match to TRBD1 (6 bases). This CDR3 is built from 13 residues. Trimming removed 5 bases from V and 6 bases from J, with 10 bases in between.

Ten or more counts support this clonotype. The gene calls are TRBV20-1 and TRBJ2-5; tentative D call: TRBD1 (5 bases). With 1 base removed from V and 2 bases from J, the gap between germline ends came to 8 bases. CDR1 and CDR2 from the germline V gene are DFQATT and SNEGSKA (reference sequence). This CDR3 comprises 13 residues. The CDR3 here is CSARVTAQETQYF. In nucleotides, the CDR3 is TGCAGTGCTAGAGTGACAGCTCAAGAGACCCAGTACTTC.

This clonotype was recorded at least ten times. The chain is built from TRBV10-3 and TRBJ2-5, with 9 bases fitting TRBD1. This CDR3 spans 16 amino acids. With V trimmed by 0 bases and J by 5 bases, 7 bases remained unmatched. CDR1 is ENHRY, CDR2 SYGVKD, per germline. The CDR3 coding sequence is TGTGCCATCAGTGAGTCGGCCGGGACAGGGTCGGAGACCCAGTACTTC. This codes for CAISESAGTGSETQYF.

The sample holds a few counts of this clonotype. The rearrangement links TRBV15 to TRBJ1-5, with unresolved D. This CDR3 is built from 16 residues. V was clipped by 1 base and J by 0 bases, with 10 bases between them. Germline assignment: CDR1 LNHNV and CDR2 YYDKDF (reference sequence). The CDR3 DNA follows: TGTGCCACCAGCAGAGGAAACGGGATTAGCAATCAGCCCCAGCATTTT. Protein product: CATSRGNGISNQPQHF.

This clonotype was found many times. The chain joins TRBV6-5 to TRBJ2-7; D is possibly TRBD1 or TRBD2 (5 bases each). The CDR3 extends over 13 amino acids. CDR1 and CDR2 from the germline V gene are MNHEY and SVGAGI. Trimming cost V 5 bases and J 6 bases, with 14 bases left between them. The CDR3 DNA is TGTGCCAGCAGTCTCCTCCGGGACGGCGAGCAGTACTTC. Translated, it gives CASSLLRDGEQYF.

This clonotype appeared many times. V usage is TRBV19 and J usage is TRBJ2-7; D unresolved. The CDR3 loop spans 10 amino acids. CDR1 LNHDA and CDR2 SQIVND come from the germline V gene (reference sequence). The V and J ends lost 6 bases and 5 bases respectively, with 5 bases between them. Written as DNA, the CDR3 is TGTGCCAGTAGGGTCCACGAGCAGTACTTC. Its translation is CASRVHEQYF.

Ten or more counts support this clonotype. The chain is built from TRBV29-1 and TRBJ1-2; perhaps TRBD1 as D (6 bases). Trimming removed 4 bases from V and 5 bases from J, with 11 bases in between. Germline V CDR1 and CDR2: SQVTM, ANQGSEA. The CDR3 totals 12 residues. The CDR3 nucleotides are TGCAGCGTTGGAGGCAGGGGTTATGGCTACACCTTC. This sequence encodes CSVGGRGYGYTF. The full variable domain, its missing parts supplied by reference TRBV29-1 and TRBJ1-2, is SAVISQKPSRDICQRGTSLTIQCQVDSQVTMMFWYRQQPGQSLTLIATANQGSEATYESGFVIDKFPISRPNLTFSTLTVSNMSPEDSSIYLCSVGGRGYGYTFGSGTRLTVV.

This clonotype was counted many times. J is TRBJ1-5 and V is TRBV7-2; maybe TRBD1 (6 bases). This CDR3 has 14 amino acids. The V gene lost 3 bases and the J gene lost 1 base, with 7 bases spanning the gap. Germline CDR1 and CDR2: SGHTA and FQGNSA. The CDR3 loop reads CASSFGQSNQPQHF. The CDR3 nucleotides are TGTGCCAGCAGCTTCGGACAGAGCAATCAGCCCCAGCATTTT.

Ten or more counts support this clonotype. The chain links TRBV12-3 or TRBV12-4 to TRBJ2-6, with D perhaps TRBD2 (5 bases). The CDR3 is made up of 18 amino acids. Trimming left V 6 bases short and J 4 bases short, with 22 bases between. DNA for the CDR3: TGTGCCAGCAGCAAGCGGCCCCTTATTATCGCCGGGGCCAACGTCCTGACTTTC. Protein: CASSKRPLIIAGANVLTF.

This clonotype was seen at least ten times. The gene calls are TRBV29-1 and TRBJ2-7; no definite D call. There are 13 residues in the CDR3. Trimming removed 5 bases from V and 0 bases from J, with 11 bases in between. Germline CDR1 is SQVTM and CDR2 is ANQGSEA. CDR3 loop: CSVPKGSSYEQYF. In nucleotides, the CDR3 is TGCAGCGTTCCTAAGGGCAGCTCCTACGAGCAGTACTTC.

This clonotype was recorded at least ten times. The CDR3 loop is CASSGISLGTPQGNQPQHF. The CDR3 DNA reads as TGTGCCAGCAGTGGAATATCCCTCGGTACGCCCCAGGGCAATCAGCCCCAGCATTTT. This chain links TRBV2 with TRBJ1-5; D is ambiguous. V gave up 4 bases and J gave up 2 bases, with 24 bases separating them. Germline V gene data show CDR1 as SNHLY and CDR2 as FYNNEI. This CDR3 region has 19 residues.